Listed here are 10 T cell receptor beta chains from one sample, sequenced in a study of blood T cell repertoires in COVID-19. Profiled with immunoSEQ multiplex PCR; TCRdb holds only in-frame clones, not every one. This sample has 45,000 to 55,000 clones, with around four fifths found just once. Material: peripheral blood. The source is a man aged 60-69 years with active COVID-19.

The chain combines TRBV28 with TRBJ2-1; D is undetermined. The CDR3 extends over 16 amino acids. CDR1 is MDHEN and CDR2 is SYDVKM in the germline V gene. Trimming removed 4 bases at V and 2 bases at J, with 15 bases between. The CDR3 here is CASSSETGFPYNEQFF. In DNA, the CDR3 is TGTGCCAGCAGTTCTGAAACCGGGTTCCCCTACAATGAGCAGTTCTTC.

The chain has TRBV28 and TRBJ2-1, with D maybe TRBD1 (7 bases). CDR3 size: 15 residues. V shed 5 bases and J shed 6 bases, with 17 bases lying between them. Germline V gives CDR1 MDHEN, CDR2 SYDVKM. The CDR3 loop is CASSQTGARGNEQFF. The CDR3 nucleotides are TGTGCCAGCAGTCAAACAGGGGCGCGGGGCAATGAGCAGTTCTTC. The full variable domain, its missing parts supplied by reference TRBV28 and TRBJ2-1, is DVKVTQSSRYLVKRTGEKVFLECVQDMDHENMFWYRQDPGLGLRLIYFSYDVKMKEKGDIPEGYSVSREKKERFSLILESASTNQTSMYLCASSQTGARGNEQFFGPGTRLTVL.

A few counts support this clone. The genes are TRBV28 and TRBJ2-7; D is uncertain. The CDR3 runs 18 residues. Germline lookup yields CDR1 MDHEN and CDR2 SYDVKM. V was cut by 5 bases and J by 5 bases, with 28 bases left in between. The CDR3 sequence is CASSLPPHLTLTRDEQYF. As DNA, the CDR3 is TGTGCCAGCAGTCTCCCCCCCCATCTGACCCTCACTCGGGACGAGCAGTACTTC.

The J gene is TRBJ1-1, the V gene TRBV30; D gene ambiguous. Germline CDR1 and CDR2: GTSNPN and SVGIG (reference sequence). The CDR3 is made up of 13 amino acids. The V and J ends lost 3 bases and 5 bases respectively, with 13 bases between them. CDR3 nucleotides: TGTGCCTGGAGCTCTGGTTGGCGGACTGAAGCTTTCTTT. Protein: CAWSSGWRTEAFF.

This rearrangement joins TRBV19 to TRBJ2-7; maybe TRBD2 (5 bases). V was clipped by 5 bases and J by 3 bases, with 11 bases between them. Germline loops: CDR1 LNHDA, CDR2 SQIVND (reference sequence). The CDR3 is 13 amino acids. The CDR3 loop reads CASSPGESYEQYF. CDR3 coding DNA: TGTGCCAGTAGTCCCGGGGAAAGCTACGAGCAGTACTTC.

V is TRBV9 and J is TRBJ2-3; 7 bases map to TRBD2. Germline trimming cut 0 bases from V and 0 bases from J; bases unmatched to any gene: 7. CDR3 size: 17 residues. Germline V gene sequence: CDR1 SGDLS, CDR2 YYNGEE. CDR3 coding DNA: TGTGCCAGCAGCGTAGAGGCGGGGGTGCTTAGCACAGATACGCAGTATTTT. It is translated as CASSVEAGVLSTDTQYF.

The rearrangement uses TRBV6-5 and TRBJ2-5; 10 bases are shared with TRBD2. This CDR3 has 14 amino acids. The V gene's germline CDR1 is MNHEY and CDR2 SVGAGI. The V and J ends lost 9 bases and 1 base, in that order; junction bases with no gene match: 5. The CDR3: CASKAGGPQETQYF. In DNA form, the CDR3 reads TGTGCCAGTAAAGCGGGAGGGCCCCAAGAGACCCAGTACTTC.

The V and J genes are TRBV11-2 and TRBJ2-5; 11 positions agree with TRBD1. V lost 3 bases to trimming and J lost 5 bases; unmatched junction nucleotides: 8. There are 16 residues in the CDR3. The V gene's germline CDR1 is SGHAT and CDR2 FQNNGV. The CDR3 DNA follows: TGTGCCAGCAGCTTCACCCGGACAGGGGGCGAGGAGACCCAGTACTTC. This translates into CASSFTRTGGEETQYF.

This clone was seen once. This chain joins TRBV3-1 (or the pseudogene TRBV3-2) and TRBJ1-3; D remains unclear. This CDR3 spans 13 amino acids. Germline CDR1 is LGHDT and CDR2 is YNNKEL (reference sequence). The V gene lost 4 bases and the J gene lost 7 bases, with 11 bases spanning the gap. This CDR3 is CASSLEGGNTIYF. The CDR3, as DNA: TGTGCCAGCAGCCTTGAAGGCGGCAACACCATATATTTT.

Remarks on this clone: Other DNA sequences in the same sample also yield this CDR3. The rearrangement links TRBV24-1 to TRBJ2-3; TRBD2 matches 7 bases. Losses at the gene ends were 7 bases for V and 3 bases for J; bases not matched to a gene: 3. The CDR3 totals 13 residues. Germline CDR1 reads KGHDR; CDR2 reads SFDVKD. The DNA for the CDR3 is TGTGCCACCAGAACTAGCGTTACAGATACGCAGTATTTT. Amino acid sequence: CATRTSVTDTQYF.